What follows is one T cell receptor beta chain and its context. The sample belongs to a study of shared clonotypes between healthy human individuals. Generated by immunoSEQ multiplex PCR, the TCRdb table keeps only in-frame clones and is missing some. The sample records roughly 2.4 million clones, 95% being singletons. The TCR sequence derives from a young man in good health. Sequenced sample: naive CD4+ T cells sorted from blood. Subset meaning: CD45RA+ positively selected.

The CDR3 region has the DNA TGTGCCAGCTCACCACGGAGGACAGGGGGGGAGACCCAGTACTTC. This encodes CASSPRRTGGETQYF. This chain links TRBV18 with TRBJ2-5; 10 bases are a match to TRBD1. V shed 1 base, J shed 5 bases, and the junction held 4 bases outside the gene matches. Germline V gene lookup returns CDR1 KGHSH and CDR2 LQKENI. The CDR3 is made up of 15 amino acids.